This is a list of T cell receptor beta chains from one sample in a study of cytomegalovirus exposure and HLA in healthy donors. The method was immunoSEQ multiplex PCR; TCRdb's version includes in-frame clones alone and lacks a portion of them. The sample holds about 180,000 clones; roughly four fifths are singletons and the top ten take 4.9%. The sample taken for sequencing was PBMCs. The receptor source for this set is a woman aged 18-29 years in good health and CMV-seropositive. Both conserved end residues are part of each CDR3. Fields, in order: clone size, CDR3 length, D gene, J gene, V gene, CDR3 protein, CDR3 DNA. A D gene is named only where the DNA matches it firmly. Clone size is not always given. Where it is, it says once, few, many or a class for expanded clones.

size: .; length: 15; D: .; J: TRBJ2-2; V: TRBV9; CDR3: CASSVVGHDIGELFF; DNA: TGTGCCAGCAGCGTAGTGGGCCACGATATCGGGGAGCTGTTTTTT
size: .; length: 15; D: TRBD1; J: TRBJ1-3; V: TRBV30; CDR3: CAWTDGQGGGNTIYF; DNA: TGTGCCTGGACTGACGGACAGGGGGGTGGAAACACCATATATTTT
size: .; length: 12; D: .; J: TRBJ1-1; V: TRBV13; CDR3: CASSQGGDGAFF; DNA: TGTGCCAGCAGCCAAGGGGGGGACGGGGCTTTCTTT
size: .; length: 15; D: TRBD2; J: TRBJ2-7; V: TRBV19; CDR3: CASSLLAGENYEQYF; DNA: TGTGCCAGTAGCCTGCTAGCGGGGGAAAACTACGAGCAGTACTTC
size: once; length: 12; D: .; J: TRBJ2-3; V: TRBV5-5; CDR3: CASSPRGDTQYF; DNA: TGTGCCAGCAGCCCCAGGGGTGATACGCAGTATTTT
size: .; length: 14; D: TRBD1; J: TRBJ1-2; V: TRBV4-1; CDR3: CASSQDQGDYGYTF; DNA: TGCGCCAGCAGCCAAGACCAGGGGGACTATGGCTACACCTTC
size: .; length: 16; D: .; J: TRBJ2-4; V: TRBV7-8; CDR3: CASSLWLSGAKNIQYF; DNA: TGTGCCAGCAGCCTATGGCTCTCCGGGGCCAAAAACATTCAGTACTTC
size: .; length: 12; D: .; J: TRBJ2-7; V: TRBV6-6; CDR3: CASSPSSYEQYF; DNA: TGTGCCAGCAGTCCCAGTTCCTACGAGCAGTACTTC
size: few; length: 12; D: .; J: TRBJ1-5; V: TRBV28; CDR3: CATTQGNQPQHF; DNA: TGTGCCACCACACAGGGAAATCAGCCCCAGCATTTT
size: .; length: 13; D: .; J: TRBJ1-4; V: TRBV28; CDR3: CATVASTNEKLFF; DNA: TGTGCCACCGTAGCCTCAACTAATGAAAAACTGTTTTTT
size: once; length: 14; D: .; J: TRBJ1-3; V: TRBV6-5; CDR3: CASSATLGGNTIYF; DNA: TGTGCCAGCAGTGCCACACTCGGGGGAAACACCATATATTTT
size: few; length: 18; D: TRBD1; J: TRBJ2-2; V: TRBV9; CDR3: CASSPQSGGQGFIGELFF; DNA: TGTGCCAGCAGCCCTCAATCCGGAGGACAGGGATTCATCGGGGAGCTGTTTTTT
size: few; length: 14; D: .; J: TRBJ2-7; V: TRBV2; CDR3: CASSAGGNTYEQYF; DNA: TGTGCCAGCAGTGCGGGGGGCAATACCTACGAGCAGTACTTC
size: .; length: 15; D: TRBD1; J: TRBJ2-7; V: TRBV27; CDR3: CASSLQAGGSDEQYF; DNA: TGTGCCAGCAGTTTACAAGCAGGGGGATCAGACGAGCAGTACTTC
size: few; length: 16; D: TRBD1; J: TRBJ1-3; V: TRBV7-2; CDR3: CASSLAGTASGNTIYF; DNA: TGTGCCAGCAGCTTGGCCGGGACAGCATCTGGAAACACCATATATTTT
size: .; length: 13; D: .; J: TRBJ2-3; V: TRBV27; CDR3: CASSSTTRGTQYF; DNA: TGTGCCAGCAGTTCGACCACGAGAGGTACGCAGTATTTT
size: .; length: 15; D: TRBD2; J: TRBJ2-7; V: TRBV5-1; CDR3: CASKLTGGELDEQYF; DNA: TGCGCCAGCAAACTGACGGGGGGGGAGTTGGACGAGCAGTACTTC
size: .; length: 12; D: .; J: TRBJ1-1; V: TRBV29-1; CDR3: CSVRPGGGEAFF; DNA: TGCAGCGTAAGGCCAGGCGGGGGTGAAGCTTTCTTT
size: .; length: 14; D: TRBD2; J: TRBJ2-7; V: TRBV7-9; CDR3: CASSAGDGRREQYF; DNA: TGTGCCAGCAGTGCGGGGGACGGTCGTCGCGAGCAGTACTTC
size: .; length: 15; D: TRBD2; J: TRBJ2-1; V: TRBV9; CDR3: CASSVWTSWDNEQFF; DNA: TGTGCCAGCAGCGTGTGGACTAGCTGGGACAATGAGCAGTTCTTC
size: .; length: 14; D: .; J: TRBJ2-1; V: TRBV7-3; CDR3: CASSSSPQYNEQFF; DNA: TGTGCCAGCAGCTCCTCACCCCAGTACAATGAGCAGTTCTTC
size: .; length: 16; D: TRBD1; J: TRBJ1-2; V: TRBV14; CDR3: CASSQDRVGQDYGYTF; DNA: TGTGCCAGCAGCCAAGATCGGGTAGGACAGGACTATGGCTACACCTTC
size: .; length: 16; D: .; J: TRBJ1-3; V: TRBV28; CDR3: CASSSTVMSSGNTIYF; DNA: TGTGCCAGCAGTTCGACAGTGATGAGCTCTGGAAACACCATATATTTT
size: .; length: 14; D: .; J: TRBJ2-2; V: TRBV10-3; CDR3: CAITKLDSPGELFF; DNA: TGTGCCATCACTAAACTGGACAGTCCCGGGGAGCTGTTTTTT
size: few; length: 16; D: TRBD1; J: TRBJ2-5; V: TRBV19; CDR3: CASSTGQVRQQETQYF; DNA: TGTGCCAGTAGTACGGGACAGGTCAGGCAGCAGGAGACCCAGTACTTC
size: .; length: 16; D: TRBD1; J: TRBJ1-2; V: TRBV19; CDR3: CASSIALNRGNYGYTF; DNA: TGTGCCAGTAGTATAGCCCTGAACAGGGGAAACTATGGCTACACTTTC
size: .; length: 16; D: TRBD2; J: TRBJ2-3; V: TRBV5-6; CDR3: CASSRLGGRGADTQYF; DNA: TGTGCCAGCAGCCGTTTGGGGGGGAGAGGGGCAGATACGCAGTATTTT
size: .; length: 16; D: .; J: TRBJ1-6; V: TRBV27; CDR3: CASSLFQGRSNSPLHF; DNA: TGTGCCAGCAGTTTATTCCAGGGTCGGTCTAATTCACCCCTCCACTTT
size: .; length: 13; D: TRBD1; J: TRBJ1-1; V: TRBV6-1; CDR3: CASSHRGNTEAFF; DNA: TGTGCCAGCAGCCACAGGGGGAACACTGAAGCTTTCTTT